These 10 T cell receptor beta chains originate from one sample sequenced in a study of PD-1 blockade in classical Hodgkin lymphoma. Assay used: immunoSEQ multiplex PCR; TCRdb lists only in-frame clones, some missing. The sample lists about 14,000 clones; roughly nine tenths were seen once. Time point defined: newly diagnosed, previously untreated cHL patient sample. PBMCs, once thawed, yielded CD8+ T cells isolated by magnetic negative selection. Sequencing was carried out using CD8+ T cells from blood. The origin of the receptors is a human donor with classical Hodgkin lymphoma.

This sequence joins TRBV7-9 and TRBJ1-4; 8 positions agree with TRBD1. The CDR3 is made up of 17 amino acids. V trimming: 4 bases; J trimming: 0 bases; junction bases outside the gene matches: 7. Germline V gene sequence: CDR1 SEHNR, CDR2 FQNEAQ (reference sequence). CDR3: CASSWPPGQATNEKLFF. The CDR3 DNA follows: TGTGCCAGCAGCTGGCCCCCGGGACAGGCAACTAATGAAAAACTGTTTTTT.

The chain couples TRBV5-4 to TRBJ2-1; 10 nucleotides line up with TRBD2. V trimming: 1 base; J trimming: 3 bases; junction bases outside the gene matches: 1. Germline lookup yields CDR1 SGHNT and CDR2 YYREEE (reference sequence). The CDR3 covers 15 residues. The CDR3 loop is CASSLPSGSYNEQFF. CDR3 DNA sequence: TGTGCCAGCAGCTTGCCTAGCGGGAGCTACAATGAGCAGTTCTTC.

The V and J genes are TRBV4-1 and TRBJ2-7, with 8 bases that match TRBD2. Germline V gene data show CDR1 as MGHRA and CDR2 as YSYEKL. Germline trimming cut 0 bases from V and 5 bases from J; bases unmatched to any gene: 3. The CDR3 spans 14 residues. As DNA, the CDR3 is TGCGCCAGCAGCCAAGAAGGGACTAGGAACGAGCAGTACTTC. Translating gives CASSQEGTRNEQYF.

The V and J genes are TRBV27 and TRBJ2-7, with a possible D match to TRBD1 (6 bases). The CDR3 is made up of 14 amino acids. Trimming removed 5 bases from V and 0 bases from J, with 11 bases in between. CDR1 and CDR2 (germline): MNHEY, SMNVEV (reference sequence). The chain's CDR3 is CASSVGQFSYEQYF. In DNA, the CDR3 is TGTGCCAGCAGTGTCGGACAGTTCTCCTACGAGCAGTACTTC.

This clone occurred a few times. CDR3 DNA sequence: TGTGCCAGCAGCCAAGAGAGGGTGAACTATGGCTACACCTTC. The encoded protein is CASSQERVNYGYTF. This chain uses TRBV4-2 with TRBJ1-2; the D is unclear. Trimming shortened V by 0 bases and J by 2 bases, and 7 bases separated the two germline ends. Germline V gene sequence: CDR1 LGHNA, CDR2 YNFKEQ. There are 14 residues in the CDR3.

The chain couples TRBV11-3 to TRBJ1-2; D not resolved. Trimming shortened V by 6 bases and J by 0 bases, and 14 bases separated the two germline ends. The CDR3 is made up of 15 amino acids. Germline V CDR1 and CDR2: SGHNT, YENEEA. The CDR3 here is CASSFPTLANYGYTF. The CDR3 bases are TGTGCCAGCAGTTTTCCCACATTAGCTAACTATGGCTACACCTTC.

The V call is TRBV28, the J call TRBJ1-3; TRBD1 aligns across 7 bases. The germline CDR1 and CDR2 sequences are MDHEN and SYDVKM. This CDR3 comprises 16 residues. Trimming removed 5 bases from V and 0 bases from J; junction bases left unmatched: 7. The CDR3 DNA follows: TGTGCCAGCAGTCACACCGGGACAGTCTCTGGAAACACCATATATTTT. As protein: CASSHTGTVSGNTIYF.

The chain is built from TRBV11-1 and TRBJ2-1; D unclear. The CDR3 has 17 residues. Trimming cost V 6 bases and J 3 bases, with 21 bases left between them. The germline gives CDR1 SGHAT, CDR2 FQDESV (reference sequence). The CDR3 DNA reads TGTGCCAGCAGGGATGGACGGGTGTCCGGCTTCTACAATGAGCAGTTCTTC. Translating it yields CASRDGRVSGFYNEQFF.

The DNA for the CDR3 is TGTGCCACCAAGGGGGGCACCTACAATGAGCAGTTCTTC. It translates to CATKGGTYNEQFF. The chain joins TRBV15 to TRBJ2-1; D assignment may be TRBD1 or TRBD2 (6 bases each). Trimming shortened V by 7 bases and J by 2 bases, and 9 bases separated the two germline ends. Germline V CDR1 and CDR2: LNHNV, YYDKDF (reference sequence). This CDR3 is 13 amino acids long.

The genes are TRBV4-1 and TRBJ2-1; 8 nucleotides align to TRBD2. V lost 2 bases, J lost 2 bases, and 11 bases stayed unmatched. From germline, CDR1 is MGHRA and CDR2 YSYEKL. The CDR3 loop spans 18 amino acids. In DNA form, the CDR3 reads TGCGCCAGCAGCCAACATTGGGAGCGGGAGTGGCCCTACAATGAGCAGTTCTTC. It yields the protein CASSQHWEREWPYNEQFF.